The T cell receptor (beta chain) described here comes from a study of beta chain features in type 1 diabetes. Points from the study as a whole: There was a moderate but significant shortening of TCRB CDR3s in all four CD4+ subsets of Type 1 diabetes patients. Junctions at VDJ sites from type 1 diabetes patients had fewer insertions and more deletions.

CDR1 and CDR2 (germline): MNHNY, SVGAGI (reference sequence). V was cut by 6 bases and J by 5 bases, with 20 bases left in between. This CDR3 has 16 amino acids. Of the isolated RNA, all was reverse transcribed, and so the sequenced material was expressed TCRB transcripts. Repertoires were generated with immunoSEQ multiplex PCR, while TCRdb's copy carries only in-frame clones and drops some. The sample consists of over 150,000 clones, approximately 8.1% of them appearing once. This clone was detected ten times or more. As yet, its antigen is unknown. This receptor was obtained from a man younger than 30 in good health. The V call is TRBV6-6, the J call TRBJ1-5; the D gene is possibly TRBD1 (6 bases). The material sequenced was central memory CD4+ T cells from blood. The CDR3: CASSTGRGHRDQPQHF. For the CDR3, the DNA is TGTGCCAGCAGCACGGGGCGGGGGCATAGAGATCAGCCCCAGCATTTT.